A selection of T cell receptor beta chains follows, all from one sample in a study of cytotoxic CD8 clonotypes in ibrutinib-treated CLL. Profiled with immunoSEQ multiplex PCR; TCRdb holds only in-frame clones, not every one. The sample shows some 290,000 clones, roughly 85% of them seen only once. The sequencing here drew on PBMCs, taken before ibrutinib treatment. Every receptor here comes from a human donor with chronic lymphocytic leukemia. The CDR3 runs from the conserved cysteine through the conserved F or W. The D gene is left open where the match is weak. Clone size appears in some rows only: once, few, many, or a class for an expanded clone.

J gene: TRBJ1-1; V gene: TRBV7-9; clone size: NA; CDR3 length: 14; D gene: NA; CDR3 DNA: TGTGCCAGCAGCTTAGTGGACAGTGGCACTGAAGCTTTCTTT; CDR3 protein: CASSLVDSGTEAFF
J gene: TRBJ2-1; V gene: TRBV9; clone size: NA; CDR3 length: 16; D gene: NA; CDR3 DNA: TGTGCCAGCAGCGTTGGACAGACCAGCTCCTACAATGAGCAGTTCTTC; CDR3 protein: CASSVGQTSSYNEQFF
J gene: TRBJ2-7; V gene: TRBV13; clone size: few; CDR3 length: 15; D gene: TRBD1; CDR3 DNA: TGTGCCAGCAGCTTATGGCGACAGGGTGGCTACGAGCAGTACTTC; CDR3 protein: CASSLWRQGGYEQYF
J gene: TRBJ1-2; V gene: TRBV29-1; clone size: NA; CDR3 length: 12; D gene: NA; CDR3 DNA: TGCAGCGTTGAATGGACCGCGTATGGCTACACCTTC; CDR3 protein: CSVEWTAYGYTF
J gene: TRBJ2-1; V gene: TRBV6-5; clone size: NA; CDR3 length: 15; D gene: TRBD1; CDR3 DNA: TGTGCCAGCAGGCACCGGGACAGGTACTACAATGAGCAGTTCTTC; CDR3 protein: CASRHRDRYYNEQFF
J gene: TRBJ1-3; V gene: TRBV10-3; clone size: once; CDR3 length: 16; D gene: NA; CDR3 DNA: TGTGCCATCAGTGAGTCAAATCAGTTATCTGGAAACACCATATATTTT; CDR3 protein: CAISESNQLSGNTIYF
J gene: TRBJ2-7; V gene: TRBV7-8; clone size: NA; CDR3 length: 16; D gene: TRBD2; CDR3 DNA: TGTGCCAGCAGCTTAGGTGGCGGGAGTGTGGACTACGAGCAGTACTTC; CDR3 protein: CASSLGGGSVDYEQYF
J gene: TRBJ2-7; V gene: TRBV5-4; clone size: few; CDR3 length: 15; D gene: TRBD2; CDR3 DNA: TGTGCCAGCAGCTTGGCAGCTAGCGGAAACTACGAGCAGTACTTC; CDR3 protein: CASSLAASGNYEQYF
J gene: TRBJ1-4; V gene: TRBV30; clone size: once; CDR3 length: 15; D gene: TRBD1; CDR3 DNA: TGTGCCTGGAGCAGACCGCAGACAGGGAATGAAAAACTGTTTTTT; CDR3 protein: CAWSRPQTGNEKLFF
J gene: TRBJ2-3; V gene: TRBV9; clone size: NA; CDR3 length: 12; D gene: NA; CDR3 DNA: TGTGCCAGCAGCGGAGGGAAGGGGGACTTCTCTTTT; CDR3 protein: CASSGGKGDFSF
J gene: TRBJ2-1; V gene: TRBV14; clone size: NA; CDR3 length: 13; D gene: NA; CDR3 DNA: TGTGCCAGCAGCCAAGGGCTCCACAATGAGCAGTTCTTC; CDR3 protein: CASSQGLHNEQFF
J gene: TRBJ2-2; V gene: TRBV7-6; clone size: NA; CDR3 length: 16; D gene: NA; CDR3 DNA: TGTGCCAGCAGCTTAGCGAGGGGAACTAGGTCCGGGGAGCTGTTTTTT; CDR3 protein: CASSLARGTRSGELFF
J gene: TRBJ2-7; V gene: TRBV11-3; clone size: NA; CDR3 length: 15; D gene: TRBD2; CDR3 DNA: TGTGCCAGCAGCTTAGACCCGACTAGCTTCTACGAGCAGTACTTC; CDR3 protein: CASSLDPTSFYEQYF
J gene: TRBJ2-3; V gene: TRBV2; clone size: NA; CDR3 length: 15; D gene: TRBD2; CDR3 DNA: TGTGCCAGCAGTGTCCGGGACTATAGCACAGATACGCAGTATTTT; CDR3 protein: CASSVRDYSTDTQYF
J gene: TRBJ2-1; V gene: TRBV27; clone size: NA; CDR3 length: 18; D gene: NA; CDR3 DNA: TGTGCCAGCAGTTTATGGGGCTACCAGGGGCGGATATACAATGAGCAGTTCTTC; CDR3 protein: CASSLWGYQGRIYNEQFF
J gene: TRBJ1-1; V gene: TRBV4-2; clone size: once; CDR3 length: 17; D gene: NA; CDR3 DNA: TGTGCCAGCAGCCAAGTAAAAGGGAGGACAGAGAACACTGAAGCTTTCTTT; CDR3 protein: CASSQVKGRTENTEAFF
J gene: TRBJ2-7; V gene: TRBV18; clone size: NA; CDR3 length: 14; D gene: NA; CDR3 DNA: TGTGCCAGCTCACCACCAGACTACTCCTACGAGCAGTACTTC; CDR3 protein: CASSPPDYSYEQYF
J gene: TRBJ2-5; V gene: TRBV9; clone size: NA; CDR3 length: 13; D gene: NA; CDR3 DNA: TGTGCCAGCAGCGTAAGGGGGGAAGAGACCCAGTACTTC; CDR3 protein: CASSVRGEETQYF
J gene: TRBJ2-1; V gene: TRBV6-4; clone size: NA; CDR3 length: 16; D gene: TRBD2; CDR3 DNA: TGTGCCAGCAGCCCCCAGGGACTAGCGGGGATCAATGAGCAGTTCTTC; CDR3 protein: CASSPQGLAGINEQFF
J gene: TRBJ2-1; V gene: TRBV27; clone size: few; CDR3 length: 15; D gene: NA; CDR3 DNA: TGTGCCAGCAGTTTGACAGTGGTCTCCTACAATGAGCAGTTCTTC; CDR3 protein: CASSLTVVSYNEQFF
J gene: TRBJ1-1; V gene: TRBV6-5; clone size: NA; CDR3 length: 13; D gene: TRBD1; CDR3 DNA: TGTGCCAGCAGTGGACAGGTTGTGACTGAAGCTTTCTTT; CDR3 protein: CASSGQVVTEAFF
J gene: TRBJ1-2; V gene: TRBV9; clone size: NA; CDR3 length: 15; D gene: NA; CDR3 DNA: TGTGCCAGCAGCCTCCCTTGGGCAGGGACATATGGCTACACCTTC; CDR3 protein: CASSLPWAGTYGYTF
J gene: TRBJ2-7; V gene: TRBV6-5; clone size: NA; CDR3 length: 16; D gene: TRBD2; CDR3 DNA: TGTGCCAGCAGTTCCAGGGGACTAGCGGCCTCCTACGAGCAGTACTTC; CDR3 protein: CASSSRGLAASYEQYF
J gene: TRBJ2-1; V gene: TRBV7-8; clone size: NA; CDR3 length: 17; D gene: NA; CDR3 DNA: TGTGCCAGCAGCTTAGCGGGGGCGGGAGAAGACTACAATGAGCAGTTCTTC; CDR3 protein: CASSLAGAGEDYNEQFF
J gene: TRBJ2-7; V gene: TRBV7-9; clone size: few; CDR3 length: 14; D gene: TRBD1; CDR3 DNA: TGTGCCAGCAGACAATACAGGGGCTCCTACGAGCAGTACTTC; CDR3 protein: CASRQYRGSYEQYF
J gene: TRBJ2-5; V gene: TRBV5-8; clone size: NA; CDR3 length: 14; D gene: NA; CDR3 DNA: TGTGCCAGCAGCTCTAGGGGAGCCCAAGAGACCCAGTACTTC; CDR3 protein: CASSSRGAQETQYF
J gene: TRBJ2-1; V gene: TRBV4-1; clone size: once; CDR3 length: 16; D gene: TRBD2; CDR3 DNA: TGCGCCAGCAGCCAAGCGGGACTAGCGGGAGGTACTGAGCAGTTCTTC; CDR3 protein: CASSQAGLAGGTEQFF
J gene: TRBJ1-5; V gene: TRBV19; clone size: NA; CDR3 length: 11; D gene: TRBD1; CDR3 DNA: TGTGCCAGTTCTCAGGGGGGGCCCCAGCATTTT; CDR3 protein: CASSQGGPQHF
J gene: TRBJ1-2; V gene: TRBV28; clone size: NA; CDR3 length: 16; D gene: NA; CDR3 DNA: TGTGCCAGCAGTCCCCGGGGGCCTGGGGGTCTGTATGGCTACACCTTC; CDR3 protein: CASSPRGPGGLYGYTF
J gene: TRBJ2-2; V gene: TRBV12-5; clone size: once; CDR3 length: 17; D gene: TRBD1; CDR3 DNA: TGTGCTAGTGGTTTGGTACGGGACAGGGTGGGAACCGGGGAGCTGTTTTTT; CDR3 protein: CASGLVRDRVGTGELFF
J gene: TRBJ1-2; V gene: TRBV5-5; clone size: NA; CDR3 length: 14; D gene: TRBD1; CDR3 DNA: TGTGCCAGCAGCTCGGCAGGGGGACCGGGCGGCTACACCTTC; CDR3 protein: CASSSAGGPGGYTF
J gene: TRBJ2-5; V gene: TRBV19; clone size: NA; CDR3 length: 14; D gene: NA; CDR3 DNA: TGTGCCAGTAGTAAAGACAGCGTCGGGGTGGCCCAGTACTTC; CDR3 protein: CASSKDSVGVAQYF
J gene: TRBJ2-1; V gene: TRBV7-5; clone size: NA; CDR3 length: 15; D gene: NA; CDR3 DNA: TGTGTCAGAAGCCCCTCCTATCGACGTGGGGGTGAGCAGTTCTTC; CDR3 protein: CVRSPSYRRGGEQFF
J gene: TRBJ2-7; V gene: TRBV27; clone size: NA; CDR3 length: 13; D gene: NA; CDR3 DNA: TGTGCCAGCAGTTTGGTGTCATCCTACGAGCAGTACTTC; CDR3 protein: CASSLVSSYEQYF
J gene: TRBJ2-3; V gene: TRBV19; clone size: NA; CDR3 length: 15; D gene: NA; CDR3 DNA: TGTGCCAGTAGTATGGCCAGTTCGGGCACAGATACGCAGTATTTT; CDR3 protein: CASSMASSGTDTQYF
J gene: TRBJ1-5; V gene: TRBV18; clone size: NA; CDR3 length: 15; D gene: TRBD1; CDR3 DNA: TGTGCCAGCTCAAACGACAGGGGAAGCAATCAGCCCCAGCATTTT; CDR3 protein: CASSNDRGSNQPQHF
J gene: TRBJ2-1; V gene: TRBV25-1; clone size: NA; CDR3 length: 13; D gene: TRBD2; CDR3 DNA: TGTGCCACGCTCGGACTAGTATCTAATGAGCAGTTCTTC; CDR3 protein: CATLGLVSNEQFF
J gene: TRBJ2-1; V gene: TRBV5-6; clone size: NA; CDR3 length: 13; D gene: NA; CDR3 DNA: TGTGCCAGCAGCCCCGGGACGAGCAATGAGCAGTTCTTC; CDR3 protein: CASSPGTSNEQFF
J gene: TRBJ1-2; V gene: TRBV4-3; clone size: few; CDR3 length: 13; D gene: NA; CDR3 DNA: TGCGCCAGCAGCCAAGCACCGACCTATGGCTACACCTTC; CDR3 protein: CASSQAPTYGYTF
J gene: TRBJ1-5; V gene: TRBV4-2; clone size: many; CDR3 length: 15; D gene: NA; CDR3 DNA: TGTGCCAGCAGCCAAGTGTCACAGGGCAATCAGCCCCAGCATTTT; CDR3 protein: CASSQVSQGNQPQHF
J gene: TRBJ1-5; V gene: TRBV11-3; clone size: NA; CDR3 length: 16; D gene: NA; CDR3 DNA: TGTGCCAGCAGCGCCTCAGGGGTTCTAAGCAATCAGCCCCAGCATTTT; CDR3 protein: CASSASGVLSNQPQHF